One and the same sample provided the 21 T cell receptor beta chains below, sequenced in a study of control samples from healthy donors and cancer patients. Produced via immunoSEQ multiplex PCR; TCRdb's table is partial and in-frame only. The sample consists of 98,000 or so clones, 70% to 85% of them appearing once. The sample taken for sequencing was blood. These receptor sequences come from a man aged 18 to 30 in good health.

This chain connects TRBV5-4 to TRBJ1-2, with D possibly matching TRBD1 (5 bases). CDR3 length: 14 residues. V was cut by 5 bases and J by 4 bases, with 15 bases left in between. CDR1 and CDR2 (germline): SGHNT, YYREEE (reference sequence). CDR3 amino acids: CASSPPGHTYGYTF. The CDR3 region has the DNA TGTGCCAGCAGTCCCCCTGGACACACCTATGGCTACACCTTC.

The V call is TRBV11-2, the J call TRBJ2-7; 9 bases line up with TRBD1. V gave up 1 base and J gave up 3 bases; unmatched junction bases: 4. Looked up from germline, CDR1 is SGHAT and CDR2 is FQNNGV. The CDR3 has 15 amino acids. The CDR3 region is CASSLGGTGFYEQYF. DNA of the CDR3: TGTGCCAGCAGCTTAGGTGGGACAGGGTTCTACGAGCAGTACTTC.

The chain is built from TRBV3-1 (or the pseudogene TRBV3-2) and TRBJ2-1, with 7 bases aligning to TRBD2. Germline values: CDR1 LGHDT, CDR2 YNNKEL (reference sequence). CDR3 length: 18 residues. V lost 4 bases, J lost 11 bases, and 23 bases stayed unmatched. For the CDR3, the DNA is TGTGCCAGCAGCCCCTATGGCCGGCTAGCGGCCGGCGAGGGGAAGCAGTTCTTC. As protein: CASSPYGRLAAGEGKQFF.

This chain uses TRBV29-1 with TRBJ2-1, with no clear D. The V end was cut by 3 bases, the J end by 0 bases, with 12 bases between. This CDR3 has 15 residues. Germline lookup yields CDR1 SQVTM and CDR2 ANQGSEA. The chain's CDR3 is CSVDGGISSYNEQFF. Here the CDR3 DNA reads TGCAGCGTTGACGGCGGAATAAGCTCCTACAATGAGCAGTTCTTC.

This clone was seen a handful of times. The chain has TRBV7-2 and TRBJ2-3, with D maybe TRBD2 (5 bases). V was pared by 7 bases and J by 2 bases, with 16 bases between. CDR3 length: 15 residues. Per germline, CDR1 SGHTA and CDR2 FQGNSA. CDR3 sequence reads: CASNPGSGYTDTQYF. The CDR3, as DNA: TGTGCCAGCAACCCGGGGTCGGGGTACACAGATACGCAGTATTTT.

V usage is TRBV19 and J usage is TRBJ1-1; possible D gene TRBD1, 6 bases. Trimming stripped 5 bases from V and 2 bases from J, with 15 bases between. The length of the CDR3 is 15 residues. Germline V CDR1 and CDR2: LNHDA, SQIVND (reference sequence). CDR3 protein: CASSVGGTINTEAFF. The CDR3 DNA reads TGTGCCAGTAGTGTAGGGGGAACAATCAACACTGAAGCTTTCTTT.

The gene calls are TRBV5-1 and TRBJ1-1; 8 bases align to TRBD1. V trimming: 0 bases; J trimming: 3 bases; junction bases outside the gene matches: 1. The length of the CDR3 is 14 residues. CDR1 is SGHRS, CDR2 YFSETQ, per germline. The CDR3 loop is CASSLDRGDTEAFF. As DNA, the CDR3 is TGCGCCAGCAGCTTGGACAGGGGGGACACTGAAGCTTTCTTT.

The rearrangement links TRBV13 to TRBJ1-2, with a weak D call TRBD1 (6 bases). Germline lookup yields CDR1 PRHDT and CDR2 FYEKMQ (reference sequence). The CDR3 loop spans 13 amino acids. Trimming took off 5 bases at V and 6 bases at J, with 13 bases between the two ends. CDR3 residues: CASSEQGLDGYTF. The CDR3 DNA reads TGTGCCAGCAGCGAACAGGGTTTGGATGGCTACACCTTC.

As DNA, the CDR3 is TGTGCCAGCAGTTTATACAGGGGGCCCTATGGCTACACCTTC. It is translated as CASSLYRGPYGYTF. The genes are TRBV28 and TRBJ1-2; 9 bases map to TRBD1. The CDR3 has 14 amino acids. The germline CDR1 and CDR2 sequences are MDHEN and SYDVKM. V was clipped by 1 base and J by 4 bases; unmatched bases: 1.

In nucleotides, the CDR3 is TGTGCCAGCAGCGTAGACTCGGATCCAGCCTATGGCTACACCTTC. It yields the protein CASSVDSDPAYGYTF. This chain links TRBV9 with TRBJ1-2, with unresolved D. Germline values: CDR1 SGDLS, CDR2 YYNGEE. Deletions cut 0 bases from V and 4 bases from J, with 13 bases between. The length of the CDR3 is 15 residues.

The chain combines TRBV4-1 with TRBJ2-3, with 8 bases that match TRBD2. The CDR3 totals 15 residues. CDR1 is MGHRA, CDR2 YSYEKL, per germline. V shed 1 base, J shed 5 bases, and the junction held 5 bases outside the gene matches. The CDR3: CASSQVRGGGDTQYF. The DNA for the CDR3 is TGCGCCAGCAGCCAAGTACGGGGGGGCGGAGATACGCAGTATTTT.

The gene calls are TRBV3-1 (or the pseudogene TRBV3-2) and TRBJ1-5; TRBD1 might be the D (5 bases). Trimming pared 1 base from V and 6 bases from J, leaving 13 bases between. Germline CDR1 is LGHDT and CDR2 is YNNKEL (reference sequence). This CDR3 region has 15 residues. The DNA for the CDR3 is TGTGCCAGCAGCCAAGGGGGGGGGACGGGTCAGCCCCAGCATTTT. Its translation: CASSQGGGTGQPQHF.

The chain employs TRBV27 and TRBJ2-1, with 16 bases aligning to TRBD2. The V gene end was trimmed by 6 bases and the J gene end by 4 bases; junction bases not matched to a gene: 9. CDR3 length: 18 amino acids. The germline CDR1 and CDR2 sequences are MNHEY and SMNVEV (reference sequence). CDR3 residues: CASSSGTSGGGRYNEQFF. The CDR3 bases are TGTGCCAGCAGCTCCGGGACTAGCGGGGGGGGTCGATACAATGAGCAGTTCTTC.

CDR3: CAWSRQGLHEAFF. The CDR3 DNA reads as TGTGCCTGGAGTCGACAGGGCTTACATGAAGCTTTCTTT. The rearrangement joins TRBV30 to TRBJ1-1; 7 bases align to TRBD1. CDR3 size: 13 residues. J was trimmed by 7 bases and V by 2 bases; bases with no gene match: 7. From germline, CDR1 is GTSNPN and CDR2 SVGIG (reference sequence).

The chain carries TRBV7-8 and TRBJ2-1; D remains unclear. This CDR3 comprises 15 residues. Per germline, CDR1 SGHVS and CDR2 FQNEAQ. V was trimmed by 2 bases and J by 6 bases, leaving 14 bases between them. DNA of the CDR3: TGTGCCAGCAGCTTATGGCAGGTCGGTGTCAATGAGCAGTTCTTC. Protein: CASSLWQVGVNEQFF. Combining the CDR3 with reference TRBV7-8 and TRBJ2-1 gives the whole variable domain GAGVSQSPRYKVAKRGQDVALRCDPISGHVSLFWYQQALGQGPEFLTYFQNEAQLDKSGLPSDRFFAERPEGSVSTLKIQRTQQEDSAVYLCASSLWQVGVNEQFFGPGTRLTVL.

This chain connects TRBV5-1 to TRBJ1-4; D call uncertain. The CDR3 has 15 residues. The V end lost 2 bases, the J end lost 0 bases, and 8 bases lay between the germline ends. The germline V gene has CDR1 SGHRS and CDR2 YFSETQ. CDR3 residues: CASSLGPATNEKLFF. CDR3 bases: TGCGCCAGCAGCTTAGGACCTGCAACTAATGAAAAACTGTTTTTT.

This clone was counted at least ten times. This chain joins TRBV19 and TRBJ1-2; D not certain. Germline V gives CDR1 LNHDA, CDR2 SQIVND (reference sequence). This CDR3 contains 13 residues. The V gene lost 6 bases and the J gene lost 4 bases, with 12 bases spanning the gap. CDR3 protein: CASRGGIPYGYTF. The CDR3 nucleotides are TGTGCCAGTAGAGGAGGGATCCCCTATGGCTACACCTTC.

The V gene is TRBV11-3, the J gene TRBJ1-5; 8 bases line up with TRBD1. Germline CDR1 and CDR2: SGHNT and YENEEA. V trimming: 7 bases; J trimming: 3 bases; junction bases outside the gene matches: 5. This CDR3 comprises 14 residues. The CDR3 DNA sequence: TGTGCCAGCACCCCGGACAGGGACAATCAGCCCCAGCATTTT. It yields the protein CASTPDRDNQPQHF.

The J gene is TRBJ1-2, the V gene TRBV18; D not resolved. CDR1 and CDR2 from the germline V gene are KGHSH and LQKENI. V shed 3 bases and J shed 4 bases, with 12 bases lying between them. There are 14 residues in the CDR3. The CDR3 sequence is CASSPADRSYGYTF. The CDR3 nucleotides are TGTGCCAGCTCACCGGCAGACCGTAGCTATGGCTACACCTTC. Full variable domain (outside the CDR3, taken from reference TRBV18 and TRBJ1-2): NAGVMQNPRHLVRRRGQEARLRCSPMKGHSHVYWYRQLPEEGLKFMVYLQKENIIDESGMPKERFSAEFPKEGPSILRIQQVVRGDSAAYFCASSPADRSYGYTFGSGTRLTVV.

Within the sample, this clone is medium-sized. The V gene is TRBV10-2, the J gene TRBJ1-5; 9 bases align to TRBD1. The germline gives CDR1 WSHSY, CDR2 SAAADI. CDR3 size: 15 residues. V trimming: 6 bases; J trimming: 6 bases; junction bases outside the gene matches: 9. The DNA of the CDR3 is TGCGCCAGCAGGATGAAACAGGGGGCAGGTCAGCCCCAGCATTTT. Translated, it gives CASRMKQGAGQPQHF.

The V call is TRBV5-1, the J call TRBJ1-6; unclear D gene. CDR1 is SGHRS and CDR2 is YFSETQ in the germline V gene. The CDR3 length is 14 residues. Trimming pared 0 bases from V and 7 bases from J, leaving 8 bases between. The CDR3 DNA is TGCGCCAGCAGCTTGGGACATGGGAATTCACCCCTCCACTTT. This gives the protein CASSLGHGNSPLHF.